Sequencing of this T cell receptor beta chain was carried out in a study of T cell repertoires in cytomegalovirus infection (dated by TCRdb to 2018 to 2020). Study-level background: Alongside well-studied HLA-B-restricted epitopes, the peptide stimulations were aimed at recently identified HLA-C-restricted CMV epitopes, whose presentation resists viral immunomodulation. Donor HLA type was relevant to the analysis, because carriage of CMV infection together with the matching HLA type was indicated by public TCR beta signatures. Overall study outcomes, separate from this receptor: In both this cohort and an independent cohort of more than 350 donors, the cumulative frequency of public TCR beta family members distinguished carriers of CMV infection plus the relevant HLA type. The ex vivo response was dominated by HLA-C-restricted CMV-specific TCR beta clonotypes, which also provided the single most frequent clonotype in two of eight donors.

V is shortened by 1 base, J by 6 bases, and the region joining them spans 7 bases. The CDR3 contains 12 residues, cysteine and phenylalanine counted. The kept DNA is CDR3 alone, 36 bases in frame from the first base. CDR1 and CDR2 are drawn from the germline V gene: LGHNA, YNFKEQ. The instrument given in TCRdb is Illumina HiSeq 1500. TCRdb reran the public reads through fastp at Q25 and MiXCR, keeping productive beta chains. For every CDR3 protein sequence, its rows merge into one entry that carries the most common genes and DNA. The sample table holds approximately 220,000 distinct CDR3 sequences, of which 38% were seen once. The top ten hold 59% of the sample. What the treatment or condition label conveys for this sample: in vitro stimulation with specific CMV peptide epitopes to enrich CMV-specific T cells. This clonotype was seen only a few times. Its cognate antigen has yet to be identified. Nothing much larger sits one base from this clone, and base qualities are not available.

Rearrangement joined TRBV4-2 to TRBJ2-7, with the D gene uncertain. This TCR came from a human donor in good health (CMV status not recorded). Some clones in this sample may be carry-over from other donors' samples. Material: CD8+ T cells from cultured PBMCs, obtained from culture after CMV antigen stimulation. CDR3 loop: CASSQVTGEQYF. The bases read TGTGCCAGCAGCCAAGTCACCGGCGAGCAGTACTTC.